This T cell receptor (beta chain) was sequenced for a study of cytomegalovirus exposure and HLA in healthy donors. Across the study: From HLA-typed donors, an early data release held roughly 89 million unique TCRs.

V dropped 6 bases and J dropped 6 bases, with 8 bases sitting between them. The CDR3 has 11 residues. The PCR was carried out with 60 Vbeta primers and 13 Jbeta primers. Repertoires were generated with immunoSEQ multiplex PCR, while TCRdb's copy carries only in-frame clones and drops some. The sample comprises under 100,000 clones, approximately 80% of which are singletons, and around 3.4% rests with the top ten. The chain uses TRBV6-7 and TRBJ1-2; TRBD1 might be the D (5 bases). TRBV6-7 is an ORF, with its function uncertain. The TCR sequence derives from a man in his fifties or sixties in good health and CMV-seronegative. The sequencing input was PBMCs. The CDR3 loop is CASRGGHGYTF. For the CDR3, the DNA is TGTGCCAGCAGGGGGGGTCATGGCTACACCTTC.